This entry lists 27 T cell receptor beta chains sequenced from one sample in a study of CD4 T cells in relation to SARS-CoV-2 and coronaviruses. CD4+ T cells from unexposed donors were obtained before the COVID-19 pandemic (2011-2018). CD4+ T cells were isolated from the cells after around 9 days of culture. Here immunoSEQ multiplex PCR was the method, and the copy in TCRdb shows in-frame clones only, minus some. The table lists around 11,000 clones, around 70% of them singletons. Their antigens remain unidentified. The sample was CD4+ T cells from PBMCs, cultured in vitro. The receptors stem from a human donor in good health.

The CDR3 sequence: CASSLGGSGANVLTF. The CDR3 DNA follows: TGCGCCAGCAGCTTGGGGGGGAGTGGGGCCAACGTCCTGACTTTC. This chain connects TRBV5-1 to TRBJ2-6; D could derive from TRBD1 or TRBD2 (5 bases each). In germline, CDR1 is SGHRS, CDR2 YFSETQ. The CDR3 covers 15 residues. Deletions cut 0 bases from V and 3 bases from J, with 7 bases between.

The gene calls are TRBV7-2 and TRBJ1-1, with 7 bases lining up with TRBD1. This CDR3 contains 14 residues. Looked up from germline, CDR1 is SGHTA and CDR2 is FQGNSA. With 5 bases clipped from V and 4 bases from J, the junction kept 7 bases outside the gene matches. The CDR3 here is CASSTGVPGTEAFF. The CDR3 DNA reads TGTGCCAGCAGCACAGGGGTGCCCGGCACTGAAGCTTTCTTT.

This chain uses TRBV5-1 with TRBJ1-1; D remains unclear. V was trimmed by 0 bases and J by 0 bases, leaving 6 bases between them. CDR3 size: 14 residues. Per germline, CDR1 SGHRS and CDR2 YFSETQ. CDR3 region: CASSLGGLNTEAFF. As DNA, the CDR3 is TGCGCCAGCAGCTTGGGTGGCTTGAACACTGAAGCTTTCTTT.

This sequence joins TRBV5-5 and TRBJ2-3; D is possibly TRBD1 (6 bases). The CDR3 is 13 residues long. Trimming stripped 0 bases from V and 7 bases from J, with 9 bases between. Germline V gives CDR1 SGHKS, CDR2 YYEKEE (reference sequence). This chain's CDR3 is CASSLGGQHTQYF. Written as DNA, the CDR3 is TGTGCCAGCAGCTTGGGGGGGCAACATACGCAGTATTTT.

The gene calls are TRBV21-1 and TRBJ1-5; no check of the table's D call, TRBD1, against the DNA was made. TRBV21-1 is given as a pseudogene. The length of the CDR3 is 17 residues. The chain's CDR3 is CASSNKITGGDNQPQHF. CDR3 DNA sequence: TGTGCCAGCAGCAATAAAATAACAGGGGGTGACAATCAGCCCCAGCATTTT.

The chain uses TRBV12-3 or TRBV12-4 and TRBJ2-6; 7 bases are a match to TRBD1. This CDR3 spans 13 amino acids. J gave up 10 bases and V 6 bases, and 6 bases lay outside the gene matches. The CDR3 coding sequence is TGTGCCAGCAGCCGGGACAGATCTAACGTCCTGACTTTC. This gives the protein CASSRDRSNVLTF.

This clone was seen a handful of times. The chain joins TRBV5-6 to TRBJ1-2; no clear D gene. V was trimmed by 5 bases and J by 3 bases, leaving 2 bases between them. Germline V CDR1 and CDR2: SGHDT, YYEEEE. The CDR3 runs 10 residues. This CDR3 is CASSYYGYTF. The CDR3 DNA reads TGTGCCAGCAGTTACTATGGCTACACCTTC.

CDR3 in DNA: TGTGCCACCGGCGGGCGGGAGTTCCACGAGCAGTACTTC. Amino acid sequence: CATGGREFHEQYF. The chain recombines TRBV19 with TRBJ2-7, with 7 bases aligning to TRBD2. CDR1 is LNHDA and CDR2 is SQIVND in the germline V gene (reference sequence). The CDR3 consists of 13 residues. After removal of 10 bases from V and 5 bases from J, the junction contained 11 bases not matched to a gene.

J is TRBJ1-5 and V is TRBV19; TRBD1 is a possible D gene (6 bases). Per germline, CDR1 LNHDA and CDR2 SQIVND (reference sequence). V lost 4 bases and J 6 bases, leaving 16 bases between the germline ends. The CDR3 totals 15 residues. CDR3 in DNA: TGTGCCAGTAGTAGCGGGGGGGGCTTCAGTCAGCCCCAGCATTTT. Amino acid sequence: CASSSGGGFSQPQHF.

This clone is a singleton in its sample. This chain connects TRBV5-4 to TRBJ1-4; D may be TRBD1 (5 bases). The CDR3 has 15 residues. V was cut by 4 bases and J by 4 bases, with 14 bases left in between. The V gene's germline CDR1 is SGHNT and CDR2 YYREEE (reference sequence). DNA for the CDR3: TGTGCCAGCAGCCGTACCGGGACCGATAATGAAAAACTGTTTTTT. Its protein product is CASSRTGTDNEKLFF. Full variable domain (remainder filled in from reference TRBV5-4 and TRBJ1-4): ETGVTQSPTHLIKTRGQQVTLRCSSQSGHNTVSWYQQALGQGPQFIFQYYREEENGRGNFPPRFSGLQFPNYSSELNVNALELDDSALYLCASSRTGTDNEKLFFGSGTQLSVL.

The genes are TRBV5-1 and TRBJ2-2, with D tentatively TRBD2 (6 bases). This CDR3 has 15 amino acids. The V gene lost 0 bases and the J gene lost 4 bases, with 10 bases spanning the gap. CDR1 SGHRS and CDR2 YFSETQ come from the germline V gene. CDR3 coding DNA: TGCGCCAGCAGCTTGGCGTCGGGGGTCACCGGGGAGCTGTTTTTT. This codes for CASSLASGVTGELFF.

This chain uses TRBV6-5 with TRBJ2-7; 11 bases map to TRBD2. CDR3 size: 14 residues. The J segment lost 3 bases and the V segment lost 2 bases, leaving 0 bases of the junction unmatched. The germline V gene has CDR1 MNHEY and CDR2 SVGAGI. CDR3 protein: CASSYGLAGYEQYF. DNA for the CDR3: TGTGCCAGCAGTTACGGACTAGCGGGCTACGAGCAGTACTTC.

This clone turned up a few times. Written as DNA, the CDR3 is TGTGCCAGTAATATCTTCGGAAACACCATATATTTT. Its protein is CASNIFGNTIYF. The chain links TRBV19 to TRBJ1-3; D is unresolved. Germline V gene sequence: CDR1 LNHDA, CDR2 SQIVND (reference sequence). Trimming shortened V by 7 bases and J by 4 bases, and 8 bases separated the two germline ends. This CDR3 is built from 12 residues.

The chain is built from TRBV7-2 and TRBJ2-5; possibly TRBD1 for D (5 bases). The CDR3 totals 14 residues. V gave up 4 bases and J gave up 2 bases, with 11 bases separating them. CDR1 is SGHTA and CDR2 is FQGNSA in the germline V gene. The CDR3 nucleotides read TGTGCCAGCAGCTGGGGCAGGGCGCAAGAGACCCAGTACTTC. This gives the protein CASSWGRAQETQYF.

The chain is built from TRBV29-1 and TRBJ1-2; 11 nucleotides agree with TRBD1. The CDR3 consists of 14 residues. J gave up 4 bases and V 5 bases, and 6 bases lay outside the gene matches. Germline loops: CDR1 SQVTM, CDR2 ANQGSEA. CDR3 DNA sequence: TGCAGCGTTTCTGCCGGGACAGGGGGCTATGGCTACACCTTC. This gives the protein CSVSAGTGGYGYTF.

V and J are TRBV6-5 and TRBJ2-3; D is perhaps TRBD1 (5 bases). V lost 7 bases and J lost 0, with 11 bases in between. The CDR3 spans 14 residues. Germline loops: CDR1 MNHEY, CDR2 SVGAGI. This CDR3 reads CASKLTESTDTQYF. CDR3 DNA sequence: TGTGCCAGCAAATTGACAGAGAGCACAGATACGCAGTATTTT.

V and J are TRBV7-2 and TRBJ2-3, with 8 nucleotides matching TRBD2. Germline V lookup: CDR1 SGHTA, CDR2 FQGNSA. V gave up 4 bases and J gave up 6 bases; unmatched junction bases: 3. This CDR3 region has 13 residues. Here the CDR3 DNA reads TGTGCCAGCAGCTCGGGGGGGGGCGATACGCAGTATTTT. Translated: CASSSGGGDTQYF. Drawing the rest from reference TRBV7-2 and TRBJ2-3, the complete variable domain is GAGVSQSPSNKVTEKGKDVELRCDPISGHTALYWYRQSLGQGLEFLIYFQGNSAPDKSGLPSDRFSAERTGGSVSTLTIQRTQQEDSAVYLCASSSGGGDTQYFGPGTRLTVL.

The chain recombines TRBV10-3 with TRBJ1-3; the match to TRBD1 covers 8 bases. Losses at the gene ends were 6 bases for V and 9 bases for J; bases not matched to a gene: 13. The CDR3 extends over 15 amino acids. The V gene's germline CDR1 is ENHRY and CDR2 SYGVKD. This chain's CDR3 is CAIRLGTGTLSTIYF. CDR3 sequence (DNA): TGTGCCATCAGGCTGGGGACAGGCACTCTGAGCACCATATATTTT.

The chain joins TRBV30 to TRBJ1-1; D is perhaps TRBD1 (5 bases). The CDR3 has 14 residues. V lost 1 base and J 0 bases, leaving 9 bases between the germline ends. Germline CDR1 and CDR2: GTSNPN and SVGIG (reference sequence). The CDR3 is CAWSGGSLNTEAFF. The CDR3 coding sequence is TGTGCCTGGAGTGGGGGGTCCTTGAACACTGAAGCTTTCTTT.

The rearrangement links TRBV9 to TRBJ2-3; 13 bases line up with TRBD2. The CDR3 spans 17 residues. The germline V gene encodes CDR1 SGDLS and CDR2 YYNGEE. J gave up 4 bases and V 0 bases, and 5 bases lay outside the gene matches. This chain's CDR3 is CASSVGGLAGWADTQYF. DNA for the CDR3: TGTGCCAGCAGCGTAGGGGGACTAGCGGGATGGGCAGATACGCAGTATTTT.

In DNA, the CDR3 is TGCAGCGTTGGCGTGGGGGGAAATCAGCCCCAGCATTTT. This encodes CSVGVGGNQPQHF. The chain recombines TRBV29-1 with TRBJ1-5; D perhaps matches TRBD1 (5 bases). CDR3 length: 13 residues. Looked up from germline, CDR1 is SQVTM and CDR2 is ANQGSEA. Trimming took off 4 bases at V and 4 bases at J, with 11 bases between the two ends.

This clone was seen just once. The rearrangement joins TRBV7-8 to TRBJ2-4; unclear D gene. Trimming pared 5 bases from V and 2 bases from J, leaving 16 bases between. Germline V lookup: CDR1 SGHVS, CDR2 FQNEAQ. The CDR3 has 16 amino acids. The CDR3 DNA is TGTGCCAGCAGCCACGGGCTCCTTGGCACCAAAAACATTCAGTACTTC. Translating it yields CASSHGLLGTKNIQYF.

This rearrangement joins TRBV5-1 to TRBJ2-7; 8 positions match TRBD2. The CDR3 is 15 amino acids. Per the germline V gene, CDR1 is SGHRS and CDR2 is YFSETQ. The trim removed 5 bases at V and 2 bases at J, leaving 9 bases unmatched. CDR3 DNA: TGCGCCAGCAGGCAAGCGTTAGCGGGACCCTACGAGCAGTACTTC. Its translation is CASRQALAGPYEQYF. Looking up the rest from reference TRBV5-1 and TRBJ2-7 gives the full variable domain: KAGVTQTPRYLIKTRGQQVTLSCSPISGHRSVSWYQQTPGQGLQFLFEYFSETQRNKGNFPGRFSGRQFSNSRSEMNVSTLELGDSALYLCASRQALAGPYEQYFGPGTRLTVT.

V is TRBV12-3 or TRBV12-4 and J is TRBJ1-4, with no clear D. The CDR3 length is 13 residues. V shed 6 bases and J shed 5 bases, with 10 bases lying between them. As DNA, the CDR3 is TGTGCCAGCAGGAGGACGGAAAATGAAAAACTGTTTTTT. This encodes CASRRTENEKLFF.

The chain carries TRBV11-2 and TRBJ2-5; a weak D match, TRBD1 (5 bases). Germline V lookup: CDR1 SGHAT, CDR2 FQNNGV. The CDR3 covers 14 residues. Deletions cut 1 base from V and 5 bases from J, with 11 bases between. The chain's CDR3 is CASSLGQTRETQYF. The DNA for the CDR3 is TGTGCCAGCAGCTTAGGACAGACGAGGGAGACCCAGTACTTC. Looking up the rest from reference TRBV11-2 and TRBJ2-5 gives the full variable domain: EAGVAQSPRYKIIEKRQSVAFWCNPISGHATLYWYQQILGQGPKLLIQFQNNGVVDDSQLPKDRFSAERLKGVDSTLKIQPAKLEDSAVYLCASSLGQTRETQYFGPGTRLLVL.

The rearrangement joins TRBV5-4 to TRBJ1-2; D not resolved. Germline-derived CDR1 and CDR2 are SGHNT and YYREEE (reference sequence). CDR3 length: 12 amino acids. The ends were cut back, 4 bases at V and 8 bases at J, with 12 bases in the middle. CDR3 protein: CASSPTGFGYTF. DNA of the CDR3: TGTGCCAGCAGCCCGACCGGTTTCGGCTACACCTTC.

Worth noting for this clone: The CDR3 does not end in the conserved phenylalanine or tryptophan, so this is likely a read error. The DNA is left out, because the CDR3 cannot be placed on it with certainty; the CDR3 is given as TCRdb lists it. This sequence joins TRBV2 and TRBJ2-7; the table's D call TRBD1 went unverified against the DNA. Germline assignment: CDR1 SNHLY and CDR2 FYNNEI. The CDR3 spans 13 amino acids, including both terminal residues. This CDR3 reads CASSEIRGPRPIY.